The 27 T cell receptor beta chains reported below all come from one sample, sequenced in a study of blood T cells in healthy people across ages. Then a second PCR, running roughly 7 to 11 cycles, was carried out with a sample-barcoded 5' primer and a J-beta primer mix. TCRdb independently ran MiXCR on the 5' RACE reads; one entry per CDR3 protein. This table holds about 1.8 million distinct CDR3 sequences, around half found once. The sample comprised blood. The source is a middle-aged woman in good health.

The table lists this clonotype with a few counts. The chain's CDR3 is CATSDSTGTQYF. The CDR3 nucleotides are TGTGCCACCAGTGATTCAACCGGGACCCAGTACTTC. This sequence joins TRBV24-1 and TRBJ2-4; no firm D call. TRBJ2-5 matches the DNA end more closely, so the J call is doubtful. The CDR3 consists of 12 residues. From germline, CDR1 is KGHDR and CDR2 SFDVKD.

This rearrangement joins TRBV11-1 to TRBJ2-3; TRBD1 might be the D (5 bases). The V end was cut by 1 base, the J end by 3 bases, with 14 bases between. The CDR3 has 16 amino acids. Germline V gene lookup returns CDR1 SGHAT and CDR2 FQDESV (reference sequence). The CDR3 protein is CASSLEQGGVTDTQYF. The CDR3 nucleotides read TGTGCCAGCAGCTTAGAGCAGGGTGGAGTTACAGATACGCAGTATTTT.

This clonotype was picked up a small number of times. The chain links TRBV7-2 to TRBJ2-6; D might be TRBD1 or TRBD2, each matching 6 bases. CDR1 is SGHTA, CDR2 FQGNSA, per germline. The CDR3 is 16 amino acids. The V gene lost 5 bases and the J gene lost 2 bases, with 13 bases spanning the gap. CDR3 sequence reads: CASSPKGGPGANVLTF. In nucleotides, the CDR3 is TGTGCCAGCAGCCCTAAAGGGGGGCCTGGGGCCAACGTCCTGACTTTC.

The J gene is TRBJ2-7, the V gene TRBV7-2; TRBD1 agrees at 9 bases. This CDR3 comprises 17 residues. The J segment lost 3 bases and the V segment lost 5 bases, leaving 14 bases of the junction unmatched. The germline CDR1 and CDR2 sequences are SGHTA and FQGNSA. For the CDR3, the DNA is TGTGCCAGCAGCGAACGGGACAGGGTGTACCGGCACTACGAGCAGTACTTC. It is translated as CASSERDRVYRHYEQYF.

In DNA, the CDR3 is TGCGCCAGCAGCCCTCGGCTGGGACAGCTACAGCAGTACTTC. It codes for CASSPRLGQLQQYF. This rearrangement joins TRBV4-3 to TRBJ2-7, with 7 bases matching TRBD1. CDR1 and CDR2 from the germline V gene are LGHNA and YSLEER. V lost 4 bases and J lost 8; bases outside the gene matches: 11. The CDR3 is made up of 14 amino acids.

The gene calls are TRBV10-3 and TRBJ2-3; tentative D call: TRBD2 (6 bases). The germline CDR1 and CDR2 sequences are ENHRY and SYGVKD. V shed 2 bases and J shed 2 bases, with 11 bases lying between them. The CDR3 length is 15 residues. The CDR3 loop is CAISEPGGTTDTQYF. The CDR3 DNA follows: TGTGCCATCAGTGAGCCTGGAGGGACCACAGATACGCAGTATTTT.

The CDR3 DNA sequence: TGTGCCAGCTCACCACTAAACCTCAATGAGCAGTTCTTC. Protein sequence: CASSPLNLNEQFF. The chain couples TRBV18 to TRBJ2-1; no reliable D call. Germline assignment: CDR1 KGHSH and CDR2 LQKENI. This CDR3 is 13 amino acids long. Trimming took off 1 base at V and 6 bases at J, with 7 bases between the two ends.

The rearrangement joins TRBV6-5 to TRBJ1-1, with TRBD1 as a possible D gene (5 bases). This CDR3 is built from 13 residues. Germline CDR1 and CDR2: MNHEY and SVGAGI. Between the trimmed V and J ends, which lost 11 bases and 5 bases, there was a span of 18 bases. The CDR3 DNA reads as TGTGCCGGTTCTAGGGGAGAAGGTACTGAAGCTTTCTTT. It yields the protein CAGSRGEGTEAFF.

CDR3 residues: CASSLWTSGGVGDTQYF. The CDR3 bases are TGTGCCAGCAGTTTATGGACTAGCGGGGGGGTTGGCGATACGCAGTATTTT. V is TRBV28 and J is TRBJ2-3; 14 positions agree with TRBD2. J gave up 6 bases and V 0 bases, and 5 bases lay outside the gene matches. This CDR3 is 17 amino acids long. Germline loops: CDR1 MDHEN, CDR2 SYDVKM.

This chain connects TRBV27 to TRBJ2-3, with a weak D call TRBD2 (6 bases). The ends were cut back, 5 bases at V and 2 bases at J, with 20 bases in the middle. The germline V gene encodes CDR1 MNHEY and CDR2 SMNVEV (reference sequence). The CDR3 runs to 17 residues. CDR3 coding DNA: TGTGCCAGCAGTCCGGAAGGTGTGGGACTTTCCACAGATACGCAGTATTTT. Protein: CASSPEGVGLSTDTQYF.

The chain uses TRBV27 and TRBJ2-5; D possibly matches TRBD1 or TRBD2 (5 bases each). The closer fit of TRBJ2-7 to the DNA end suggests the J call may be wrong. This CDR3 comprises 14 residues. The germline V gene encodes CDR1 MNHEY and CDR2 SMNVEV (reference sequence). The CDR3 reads CASRQRDRQGEQYF. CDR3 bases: TGTGCCAGCAGACAAAGGGACCGGCAGGGCGAGCAGTACTTC.

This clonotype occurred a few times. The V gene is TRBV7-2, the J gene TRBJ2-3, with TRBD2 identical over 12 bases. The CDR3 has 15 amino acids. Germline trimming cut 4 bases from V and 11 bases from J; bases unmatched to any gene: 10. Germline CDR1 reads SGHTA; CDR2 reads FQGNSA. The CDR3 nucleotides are TGTGCCAGCAGCTCCGATCCTAGCGGGGGGGCCAAGCAGTATTTT. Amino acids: CASSSDPSGGAKQYF.

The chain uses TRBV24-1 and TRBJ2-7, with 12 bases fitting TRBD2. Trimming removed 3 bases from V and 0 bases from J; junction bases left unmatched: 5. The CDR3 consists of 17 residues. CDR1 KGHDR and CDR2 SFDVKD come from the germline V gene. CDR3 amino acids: CATSDTPTSGGSYEQYF. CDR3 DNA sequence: TGTGCCACCAGTGATACACCGACTAGCGGGGGCTCCTACGAGCAGTACTTC.

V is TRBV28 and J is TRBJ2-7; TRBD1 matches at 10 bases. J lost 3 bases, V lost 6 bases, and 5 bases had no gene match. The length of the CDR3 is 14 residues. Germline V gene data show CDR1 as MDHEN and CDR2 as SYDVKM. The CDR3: CASRKTGGSYEQYF. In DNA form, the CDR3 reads TGTGCCAGCAGGAAGACAGGGGGCAGCTACGAGCAGTACTTC.

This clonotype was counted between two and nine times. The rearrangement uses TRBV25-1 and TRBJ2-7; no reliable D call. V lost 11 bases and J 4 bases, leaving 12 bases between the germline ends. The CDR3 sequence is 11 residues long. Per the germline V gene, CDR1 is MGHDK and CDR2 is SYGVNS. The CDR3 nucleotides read TGTGCCGGCGGAACGGTTTACGAGCAGTACTTC. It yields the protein CAGGTVYEQYF.

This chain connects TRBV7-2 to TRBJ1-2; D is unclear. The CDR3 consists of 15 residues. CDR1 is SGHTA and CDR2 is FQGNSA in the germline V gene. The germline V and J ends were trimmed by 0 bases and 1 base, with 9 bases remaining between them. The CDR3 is CASSLALGSNYGYTF. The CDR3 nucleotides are TGTGCCAGCAGCTTAGCGCTGGGGAGTAACTATGGCTACACCTTC.

This CDR3 is CSARWRGGSYGANVLTF. CDR3 nucleotide sequence: TGCAGTGCTAGATGGCGGGGGGGTTCGTATGGGGCCAACGTCCTGACTTTC. The genes are TRBV20-1 and TRBJ2-6; 9 positions agree with TRBD2. The CDR3 loop spans 17 amino acids. The V gene end was trimmed by 2 bases and the J gene end by 3 bases; junction bases not matched to a gene: 8. Germline V gene data show CDR1 as DFQATT and CDR2 as SNEGSKA (reference sequence).

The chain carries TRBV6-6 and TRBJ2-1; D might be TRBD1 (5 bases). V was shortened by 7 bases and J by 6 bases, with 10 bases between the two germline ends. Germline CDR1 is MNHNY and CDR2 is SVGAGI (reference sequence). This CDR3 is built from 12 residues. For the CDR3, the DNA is TGTGCCAGCAATGACAGTGGCAATGAGCAGTTCTTC. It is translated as CASNDSGNEQFF.

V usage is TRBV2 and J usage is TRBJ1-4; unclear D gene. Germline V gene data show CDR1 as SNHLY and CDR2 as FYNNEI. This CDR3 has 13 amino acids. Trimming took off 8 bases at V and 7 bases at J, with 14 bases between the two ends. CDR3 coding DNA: TGTGCCAGCCACCCACACGGGATTGAAAAACTGTTTTTT. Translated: CASHPHGIEKLFF. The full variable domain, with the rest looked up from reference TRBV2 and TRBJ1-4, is EPEVTQTPSHQVTQMGQEVILRCVPISNHLYFYWYRQILGQKVEFLVSFYNNEISEKSEIFDDQFSVERPDGSNFTLKIRSTKLEDSAMYFCASHPHGIEKLFFGSGTQLSVL.

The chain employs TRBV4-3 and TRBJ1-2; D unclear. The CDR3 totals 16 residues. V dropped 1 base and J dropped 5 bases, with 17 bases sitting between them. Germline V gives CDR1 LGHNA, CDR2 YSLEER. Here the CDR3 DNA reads TGCGCCAGCAGCCAAGTGGGCGGCGGCACTGGGTATGGCTACACCTTC. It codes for CASSQVGGGTGYGYTF.

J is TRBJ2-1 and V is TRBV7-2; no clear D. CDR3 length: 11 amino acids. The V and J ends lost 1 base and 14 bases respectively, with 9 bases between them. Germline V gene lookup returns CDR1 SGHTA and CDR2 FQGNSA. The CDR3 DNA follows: TGTGCCAGCAGCTTAGAGTACAACAAGTTCTTC. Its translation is CASSLEYNKFF.

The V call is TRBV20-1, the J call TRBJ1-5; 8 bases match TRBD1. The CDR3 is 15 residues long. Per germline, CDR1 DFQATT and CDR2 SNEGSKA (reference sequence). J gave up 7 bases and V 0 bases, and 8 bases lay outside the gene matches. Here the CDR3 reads CSARDSRGLFQPQHF. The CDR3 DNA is TGCAGTGCTAGAGATTCCAGGGGGCTTTTCCAGCCCCAGCATTTT.

The CDR3 bases are TGCGCCAGCAGCCTCCCGATTGGAGGGACCCAGTACTTC. Protein sequence: CASSLPIGGTQYF. The chain is built from TRBV4-3 and TRBJ2-5; D is perhaps TRBD2 (5 bases). CDR3 length: 13 residues. Germline CDR1 reads LGHNA; CDR2 reads YSLEER. V lost 4 bases to trimming and J lost 7 bases, with 13 bases between them.

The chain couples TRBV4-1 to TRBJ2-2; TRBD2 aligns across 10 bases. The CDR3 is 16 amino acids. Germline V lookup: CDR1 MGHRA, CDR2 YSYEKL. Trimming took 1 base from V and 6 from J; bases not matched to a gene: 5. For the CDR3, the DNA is TGCGCCAGCAGCCAAGTTCGTAGCGGGGGGTCCGGGGAGCTGTTTTTT. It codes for CASSQVRSGGSGELFF.

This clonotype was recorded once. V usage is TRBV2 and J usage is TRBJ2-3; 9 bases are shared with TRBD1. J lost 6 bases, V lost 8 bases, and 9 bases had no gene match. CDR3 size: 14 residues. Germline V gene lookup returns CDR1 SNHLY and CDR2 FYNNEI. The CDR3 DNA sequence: TGTGCCAGCGAAAGGGGACAGGGAGCTGATACGCAGTATTTT. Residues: CASERGQGADTQYF.

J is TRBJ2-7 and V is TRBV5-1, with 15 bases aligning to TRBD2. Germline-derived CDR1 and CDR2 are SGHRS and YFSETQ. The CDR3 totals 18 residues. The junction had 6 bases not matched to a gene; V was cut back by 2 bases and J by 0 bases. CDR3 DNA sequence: TGCGCCAGCAGCTTTGAACCGGGACTAGCGGGGGGCTCCTACGAGCAGTACTTC. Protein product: CASSFEPGLAGGSYEQYF.

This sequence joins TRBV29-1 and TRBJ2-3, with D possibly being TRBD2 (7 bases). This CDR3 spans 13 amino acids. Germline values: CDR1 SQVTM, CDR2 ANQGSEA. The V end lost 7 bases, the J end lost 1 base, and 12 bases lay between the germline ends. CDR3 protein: CSAGGAGTDTQYF. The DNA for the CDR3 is TGCAGCGCTGGGGGGGCCGGCACAGATACGCAGTATTTT.